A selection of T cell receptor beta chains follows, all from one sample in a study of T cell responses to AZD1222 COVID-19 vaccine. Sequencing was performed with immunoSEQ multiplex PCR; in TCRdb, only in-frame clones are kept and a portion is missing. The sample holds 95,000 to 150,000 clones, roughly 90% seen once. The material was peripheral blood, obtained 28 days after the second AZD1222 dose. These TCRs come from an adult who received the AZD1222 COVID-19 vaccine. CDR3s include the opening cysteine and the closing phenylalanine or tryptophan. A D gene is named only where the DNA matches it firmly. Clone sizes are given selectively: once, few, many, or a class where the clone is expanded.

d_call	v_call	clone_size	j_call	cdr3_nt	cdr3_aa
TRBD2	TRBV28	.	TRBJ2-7	TGTGCCAGCAGCAGTGGACTAGCGGAGACCCCTAACTACGAGCAGTACTTC	CASSSGLAETPNYEQYF
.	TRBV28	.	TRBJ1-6	TGTGCCAGCAGCCCTGGGGTAATCACACCCCTCCACTTT	CASSPGVITPLHF
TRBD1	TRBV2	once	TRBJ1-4	TGTGCCAGCAGTGAGATGGGACAGCCTAATGAAAAACTGTTTTTT	CASSEMGQPNEKLFF
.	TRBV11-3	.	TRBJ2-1	TGTGCCAGCAGCCAAGGAGGGGGCTCCTACAATGAGCAGTTCTTC	CASSQGGGSYNEQFF
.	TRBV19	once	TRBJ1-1	TGTGCCAGTACGTGGCAGGGATCTGAAGCTTTCTTT	CASTWQGSEAFF
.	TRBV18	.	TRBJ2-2	TGTGCCAGCTCACCGGGACAGAACACCGGGGAGCTGTTTTTT	CASSPGQNTGELFF
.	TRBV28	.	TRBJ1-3	TGTGCCAGCAGTTTATGGGGGGCTGGAAACACCATATATTTT	CASSLWGAGNTIYF
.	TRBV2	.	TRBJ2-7	TGTGCCAGCAAAGAGGGAGCCTCCTACGAGCAGTACTTC	CASKEGASYEQYF
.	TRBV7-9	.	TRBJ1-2	TGTGCCAGCAGCTTACGGGACAATGGCTACACCTTC	CASSLRDNGYTF
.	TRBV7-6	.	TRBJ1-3	TGTGCCAGCAGCGTCACTCTGGGAAACACCATATATTTT	CASSVTLGNTIYF
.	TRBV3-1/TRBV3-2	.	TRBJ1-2	TGTGCCAGCAGCCAAGGCGGGGGGAGAGGCTACACCTTC	CASSQGGGRGYTF
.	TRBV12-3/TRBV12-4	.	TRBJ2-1	TGTGCCAGCAGTTGGGAGCAATACAATGAGCAGTTCTTC	CASSWEQYNEQFF
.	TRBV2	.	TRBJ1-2	TGTGCCAGCAGGGGTGAAGGCTCGAGTGGCTACACCTTC	CASRGEGSSGYTF
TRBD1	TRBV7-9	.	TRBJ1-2	TGTGCCAGCAGCTCAGGACAGGGGAGCTATGGCTACACCTTC	CASSSGQGSYGYTF
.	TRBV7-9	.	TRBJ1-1	TGTGCCAGCAGCTTCAACGGAGACACTGAAGCTTTCTTT	CASSFNGDTEAFF
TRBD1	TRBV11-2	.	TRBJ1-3	TGTGCCAGCAGCTGGGGGCTCGGGACAGGGCCTGGAAACACCATATATTTT	CASSWGLGTGPGNTIYF
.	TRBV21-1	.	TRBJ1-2	TGTGCCAGCAGCAAATCTTCAGGGGGAAGGAGTGGCTACACCTTC	CASSKSSGGRSGYTF
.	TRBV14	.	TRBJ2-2	TGTGCCAGCAGCCCGGGACTCTCGCACACCGGGGAGCTGTTTTTT	CASSPGLSHTGELFF
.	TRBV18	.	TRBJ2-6	TGTGCCAGCTCACCAATGGGGTCTGGGGCCAACGTCCTGACTTTC	CASSPMGSGANVLTF
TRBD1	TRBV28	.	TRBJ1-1	TGTGCCACCAGGGACAGTTTGAACACTGAAGCTTTCTTT	CATRDSLNTEAFF
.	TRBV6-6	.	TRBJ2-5	TGTGCCAGCAGATCCCAGGGCGTTGGGGAGACCCAGTACTTC	CASRSQGVGETQYF
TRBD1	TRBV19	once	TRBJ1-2	TGTGCCAGTAGACCGGTCAGGACAGGGGAGGGAGGCTACACCTTC	CASRPVRTGEGGYTF
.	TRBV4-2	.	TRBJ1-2	TGTGCCAGCAGCCACGGCAGGGATAACTATGGCTACACCTTC	CASSHGRDNYGYTF
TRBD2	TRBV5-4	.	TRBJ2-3	TGTGCCAGCAGCACAAGGACTAGCGGGATCACAGATACGCAGTATTTT	CASSTRTSGITDTQYF
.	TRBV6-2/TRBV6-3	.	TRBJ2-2	TGTGCCAGCAGCCTATGGGGCACCGGGGAGCTGTTTTTT	CASSLWGTGELFF
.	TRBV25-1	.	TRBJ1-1	TGTGCCAGCAGTGATTTCAAGCCCGAAGCTTTCTTT	CASSDFKPEAFF
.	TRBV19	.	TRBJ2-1	TGTGCCAGTAGTATGAGATCCGGGAATGAGCAGTTCTTC	CASSMRSGNEQFF
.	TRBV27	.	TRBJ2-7	TGTGCCAGCAGTTATACAGGGCTACTCGCCTACGAGCAGTACTTC	CASSYTGLLAYEQYF
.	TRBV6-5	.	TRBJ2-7	TGTGCCAGCAGTTATCAGGGGGGAGACGAGCAGTACTTC	CASSYQGGDEQYF
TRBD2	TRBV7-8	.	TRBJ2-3	TGTGCCAGCAGCTTAGGGGGACTAGCGCCAGATACGCAGTATTTT	CASSLGGLAPDTQYF
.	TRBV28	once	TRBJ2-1	TGTGCCAGCACCCGAGGGGGGGCCAAGTCCTACAATGAGCAGTTCTTC	CASTRGGAKSYNEQFF
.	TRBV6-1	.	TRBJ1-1	TGTGCCAGCAGTGAAAGGGTCCTGACAGATGAAGCTTTCTTT	CASSERVLTDEAFF
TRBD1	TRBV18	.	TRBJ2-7	TGTGCCAGCTCACTTACAGGGGCCACCTACGAGCAGTACTTC	CASSLTGATYEQYF
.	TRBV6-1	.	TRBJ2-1	TGTGCCAGCAGTGACGTGAGTAGCGGACCGACCTACAATGAGCAGTTCTTC	CASSDVSSGPTYNEQFF
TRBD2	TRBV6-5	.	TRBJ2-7	TGTGCCAGCAGTTACTCCGCGGCGGGGGGAACCTACGAGCAGTACTTC	CASSYSAAGGTYEQYF
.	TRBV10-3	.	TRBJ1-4	TGTGCCATCAGCCACGACAGGAATGAAAAACTGTTTTTT	CAISHDRNEKLFF
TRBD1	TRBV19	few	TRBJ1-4	TGTGCCAGTAGTACCCTCACGGGACAGGACCATGAAAAACTGTTTTTT	CASSTLTGQDHEKLFF
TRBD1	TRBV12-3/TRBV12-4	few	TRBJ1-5	TGTGCCAGCAGAACAGGGGCTCGGCCCCAGCATTTT	CASRTGARPQHF
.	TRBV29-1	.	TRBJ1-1	TGCAGCGTTGATAGGGACACTGAAGCTTTCTTT	CSVDRDTEAFF
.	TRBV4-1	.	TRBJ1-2	TGCGCCAGCAGCCACCAAAGCGGTCTGTGGTCGATCTCGACGGGTGGCTACACCTTC	CASSHQSGLWSISTGGYTF